This T cell receptor beta chain is drawn from a study of control samples from healthy donors and cancer patients. Some clones are missing from TCRdb's copy, which holds only in-frame ones; the method was immunoSEQ multiplex PCR. The table lists about 170,000 clones, 91% of them singletons. The receptor was isolated from a woman in her 30s in good health. The sample comprised blood.

The CDR3 is CASSLVGLGTDTQYF. The CDR3 DNA sequence: TGCGCCAGCAGCTTGGTGGGACTAGGGACAGATACGCAGTATTTT. The chain couples TRBV5-1 to TRBJ2-3; 8 nucleotides match TRBD2. The CDR3 has 15 residues. V shed 0 bases, J shed 3 bases, and the junction held 3 bases outside the gene matches. In germline, CDR1 is SGHRS, CDR2 YFSETQ. Filled out from reference TRBV5-1 and TRBJ2-3, the complete variable domain reads KAGVTQTPRYLIKTRGQQVTLSCSPISGHRSVSWYQQTPGQGLQFLFEYFSETQRNKGNFPGRFSGRQFSNSRSEMNVSTLELGDSALYLCASSLVGLGTDTQYFGPGTRLTVL.